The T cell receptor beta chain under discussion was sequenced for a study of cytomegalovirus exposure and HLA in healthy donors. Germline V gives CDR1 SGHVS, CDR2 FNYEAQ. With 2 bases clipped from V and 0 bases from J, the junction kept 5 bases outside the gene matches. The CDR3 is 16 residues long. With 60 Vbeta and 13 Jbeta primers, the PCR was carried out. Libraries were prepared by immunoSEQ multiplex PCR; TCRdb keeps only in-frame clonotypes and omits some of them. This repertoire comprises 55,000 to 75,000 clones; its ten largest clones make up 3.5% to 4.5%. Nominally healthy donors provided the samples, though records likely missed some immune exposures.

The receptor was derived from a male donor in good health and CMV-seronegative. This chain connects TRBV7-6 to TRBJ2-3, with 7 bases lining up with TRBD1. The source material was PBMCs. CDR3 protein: CASSLRSGQSTDTQYF. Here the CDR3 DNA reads TGTGCCAGCAGCTTACGATCGGGACAGAGCACAGATACGCAGTATTTT.